This T cell receptor beta chain was obtained from a study of blood T cells in healthy people across ages. The CDR3 is 14 residues long. CDR1 and CDR2 from the germline V gene are DFQATT and SNEGSKA (reference sequence). Deletions cut 0 bases from V and 0 bases from J, with 8 bases between. Investigators took 9.5 to 10 milliliters of peripheral blood from every donor. For the second PCR, which ran for roughly 6 to 12 cycles, a sample-barcoded 5' primer and a J-beta primer mix were used. TCRdb reprocessed the 5' RACE reads via MiXCR and lists one record per CDR3 protein. The sample has some 760,000 distinct CDR3 sequences; 20% to 25% are singletons. The data also belong to a second study, concerning T cells of mothers and their children. According to that study: Sample barcodes plus 2-4 random nucleotides came from the M1S primer. Not a single persistent microchimeric T cell clone was detected.

The receptor comes from a boy aged 5-17 years in good health. The genes are TRBV20-1 and TRBJ1-1; no clear D. Sequenced input: blood. CDR3 coding DNA: TGCAGTGCTAGAGACCCAACAATGAACACTGAAGCTTTCTTT. Translating gives CSARDPTMNTEAFF.